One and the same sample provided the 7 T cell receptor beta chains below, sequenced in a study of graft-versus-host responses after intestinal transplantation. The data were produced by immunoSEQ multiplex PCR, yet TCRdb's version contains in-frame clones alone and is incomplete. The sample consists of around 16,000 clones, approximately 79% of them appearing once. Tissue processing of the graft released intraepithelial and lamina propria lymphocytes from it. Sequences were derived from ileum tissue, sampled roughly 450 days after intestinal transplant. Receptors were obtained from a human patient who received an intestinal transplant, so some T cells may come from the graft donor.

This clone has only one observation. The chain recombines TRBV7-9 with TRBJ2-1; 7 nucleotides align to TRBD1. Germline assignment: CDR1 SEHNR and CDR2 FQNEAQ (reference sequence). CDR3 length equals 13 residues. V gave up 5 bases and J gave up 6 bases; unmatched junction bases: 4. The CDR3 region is CASSTRGINEQFF. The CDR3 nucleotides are TGTGCCAGCAGCACCAGGGGGATCAATGAGCAGTTCTTC.

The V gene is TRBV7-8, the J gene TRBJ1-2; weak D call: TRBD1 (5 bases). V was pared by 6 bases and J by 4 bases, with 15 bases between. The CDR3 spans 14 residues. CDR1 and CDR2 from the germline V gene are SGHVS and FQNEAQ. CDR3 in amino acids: CASRPPGAPYGYTF. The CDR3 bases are TGTGCCAGCAGGCCCCCCGGGGCTCCCTATGGCTACACCTTC.

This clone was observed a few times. CDR3: CASSLSRQGLRYGYTF. The CDR3 nucleotides read TGCGCCAGCAGCTTAAGTCGCCAGGGGTTGCGCTATGGCTACACCTTC. The chain uses TRBV5-1 and TRBJ1-2, with TRBD1 as a possible D gene (6 bases). Germline CDR1 SGHRS, CDR2 YFSETQ. CDR3 length equals 16 residues. V was cut by 2 bases and J by 4 bases, with 18 bases left in between.

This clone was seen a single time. The CDR3: CASRTGGLNSPLHF. In nucleotides, the CDR3 is TGTGCCAGCAGGACAGGGGGCTTAAATTCACCCCTCCACTTT. The V call is TRBV2, the J call TRBJ1-6, with TRBD1 identical over 10 bases. This CDR3 is 14 amino acids long. The germline V gene encodes CDR1 SNHLY and CDR2 FYNNEI. V lost 6 bases and J lost 7; bases outside the gene matches: 3.

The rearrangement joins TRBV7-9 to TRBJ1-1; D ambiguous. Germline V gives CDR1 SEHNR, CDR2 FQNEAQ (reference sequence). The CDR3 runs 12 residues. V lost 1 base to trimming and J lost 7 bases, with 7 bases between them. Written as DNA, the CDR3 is TGTGCCAGCAGCTTAGGCGGGAGTGAAGCTTTCTTT. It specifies CASSLGGSEAFF.

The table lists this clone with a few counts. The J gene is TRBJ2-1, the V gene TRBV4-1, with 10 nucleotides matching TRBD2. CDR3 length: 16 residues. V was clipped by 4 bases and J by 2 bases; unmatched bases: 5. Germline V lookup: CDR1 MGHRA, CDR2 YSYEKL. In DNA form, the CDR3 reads TGCGCCAGCAGCCCAACTAGCGGGGATGCCTACAATGAGCAGTTCTTC. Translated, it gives CASSPTSGDAYNEQFF.

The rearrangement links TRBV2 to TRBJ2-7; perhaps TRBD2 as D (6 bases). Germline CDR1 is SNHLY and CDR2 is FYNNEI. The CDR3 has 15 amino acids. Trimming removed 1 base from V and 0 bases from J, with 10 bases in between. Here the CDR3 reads CASSEGTGVSYEQYF. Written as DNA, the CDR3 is TGTGCCAGCAGTGAAGGGACGGGAGTCTCCTACGAGCAGTACTTC.